These 26 T cell receptor beta chains share one sample of origin, sequenced in a study of T cells in women clearing cervical HPV infection. Produced via immunoSEQ multiplex PCR; TCRdb's table is partial and in-frame only. This repertoire includes fewer than 40,000 clones. Input material: blood buffy coat. All receptors come from a woman between 18 and 75 years old with a cervical HPV16 infection that either progressed to CIN3+ or cleared (not recorded which).

Comments on this clone: From the germline J gene comes the end of the CDR3, since the read stops 3 residues before it. The chain carries TRBV4-1 and TRBJ1-2, with 9 bases identical to TRBD1. Germline lookup yields CDR1 MGHRA and CDR2 YSYEKL. Trimming cost V 3 bases and J 6 bases; bases outside gene matches: 8. The CDR3 is 15 residues long. The CDR3 sequence is CASSQATGGRNGYTF. The sequenced part of the CDR3 DNA is TGCGCCAGCAGCCAGGCAACAGGGGGCAGGAATGGC.

Of note for this clone: The read ends 3 residues before the CDR3 terminus; that terminus is restored from the germline J gene. The V call is TRBV20-1, the J call TRBJ2-7; 9 bases align to TRBD1. This CDR3 has 15 residues. V shed 7 bases and J 0 bases; nucleotides not matched to a gene: 10. CDR1 DFQATT and CDR2 SNEGSKA come from the germline V gene (reference sequence). CDR3 bases read: TGCAGTGTCACGACCGGGACAGGGAGCTCCTACGAG. Translating it yields CSVTTGTGSSYE. The whole CDR3 sequence is CSVTTGTGSSYEQYF.

Concerning this clone: The read stops 3 residues short of the end of the CDR3; the missing end is completed from the germline J gene. This chain connects TRBV19 to TRBJ1-6; the match to TRBD1 covers 11 bases. CDR1 is LNHDA, CDR2 SQIVND, per germline (reference sequence). The trim removed 5 bases at V and 8 bases at J, leaving 2 bases unmatched. This CDR3 spans 14 amino acids. The covered CDR3 bases are TGTGCCAGTAGTCCGGACAGGGGGCATTCACCC. This gives the protein CASSPDRGHSP. The entire CDR3 is CASSPDRGHSPLHF.

Points on this clone: Sequencing ends 3 residues short of the CDR3 end; the germline J gene provides the rest. The genes are TRBV18 and TRBJ2-7; 7 bases line up with TRBD1. The germline V gene encodes CDR1 KGHSH and CDR2 LQKENI. This CDR3 region has 15 residues. V lost 4 bases and J lost 2; bases outside the gene matches: 8. The sequenced CDR3 bases are TGTGCCAGCTCACTCGGGGACAGTGACACCTACGAG. Protein: CASSLGDSDTYE. In full, the CDR3 reads CASSLGDSDTYEQYF.

In the case of this clone: The read is 3 residues too short to cover the CDR3 end, so that end is filled in from the germline J gene. This chain connects TRBV6-2 or TRBV6-3 to TRBJ1-5; D unresolved. The CDR3 sequence is 13 residues long. Germline V gene lookup returns CDR1 MNHEY and CDR2 SVGEGT. V was pared by 5 bases and J by 9 bases, with 14 bases between. CDR3 region: CASSTNSRGPQHF. The DNA read from the CDR3 is TGTGCCAGCAGTACAAACAGCCGGGGGCCC.

Of note for this clone: The read ends 3 residues early relative to the CDR3; the germline J gene fills the gap. The genes are TRBV19 and TRBJ1-2; a weak D match, TRBD1 (5 bases). From germline, CDR1 is LNHDA and CDR2 SQIVND (reference sequence). The CDR3 sequence is 15 residues long. This CDR3 reads CASSIDRENSYDYTF. Partial CDR3 DNA: TGTGCCAGTAGTATAGACAGGGAGAACTCCTACGAC.

Regarding this clone: The CDR3 goes on 3 residues after the read ends, and that part is filled in from the germline J gene. The chain links TRBV10-1 to TRBJ1-5, with 7 positions matching TRBD1. Germline V gives CDR1 WNHNN, CDR2 SYGVQD (reference sequence). Trimming took 6 bases from V and 5 from J; bases not matched to a gene: 4. The CDR3 is made up of 13 amino acids. CDR3 residues: CASRDRNYQPQHF. CDR3 DNA, as far as it was read: TGCGCCAGCAGGGACAGGAATTATCAGCCC.

CDR3 loop: CASSIGDSEGVTDTQYF. CDR3 DNA (partial): TGTGCCAGCAGCATTGGTGACAGCGAGGGGGTTACAGATACG. The chain uses TRBV9 and TRBJ2-3; a possible D gene is TRBD1 (6 bases). The CDR3 goes on 3 residues after the read ends, and that part is filled in from the germline J gene. CDR1 SGDLS and CDR2 YYNGEE come from the germline V gene. The CDR3 has 17 residues. Trimming removed 4 bases from V and 3 bases from J, with 21 bases in between.

Worth noting for this clone: The read falls 3 residues short of the CDR3 end, and the missing part is taken from the germline J gene. The chain combines TRBV6-1 with TRBJ1-5; D gene unclear. Trimming pared 6 bases from V and 0 bases from J, leaving 6 bases between. Germline V gene lookup returns CDR1 MNHNS and CDR2 SASEGT. The CDR3 spans 13 residues. CDR3 in amino acids: CASREYSNQPQHF. The sequenced CDR3 bases are TGTGCCAGCAGGGAATATAGCAATCAGCCC.

With respect to this clone: From the germline J gene comes the end of the CDR3, since the read stops 3 residues before it. This chain joins TRBV30 and TRBJ2-4; D is possibly TRBD2 (6 bases). CDR1 is GTSNPN and CDR2 is SVGIG in the germline V gene (reference sequence). CDR3 size: 13 residues. CDR3 region: CAWVGGINYGQYF. The sequenced part of the CDR3 DNA is TGTGCCTGGGTCGGGGGAATCAACTATGGT.

Note on this clone: The sequence runs out 3 residues before the end of the CDR3; the remainder is reconstructed from the germline J gene. This chain connects TRBV2 to TRBJ1-2; D uncertain. This CDR3 spans 12 amino acids. The V end lost 3 bases, the J end lost 4 bases, and 6 bases lay between the germline ends. The germline V gene encodes CDR1 SNHLY and CDR2 FYNNEI. The CDR3 DNA, read in part, is TGTGCCAGCAGTGATAGCGGCTATGGC. It encodes CASSDSGYG. The CDR3 reads in full as CASSDSGYGYTF.

With regard to this clone: Read data end 3 residues before the CDR3 end; the end is taken from the germline J gene. The V and J genes are TRBV19 and TRBJ1-4; 10 nucleotides align to TRBD1. The CDR3 is 14 residues long. Looked up from germline, CDR1 is LNHDA and CDR2 is SQIVND (reference sequence). CDR3 DNA, as far as it was read: TGTGCCAGTACTCGAGACAGGGGGCTCTCACCA. Protein product: CASTRDRGLSP. The CDR3, in full, reads CASTRDRGLSPLFF. The whole variable domain, remainder taken from reference TRBV19 and TRBJ1-4, is DGGITQSPKYLFRKEGQNVTLSCEQNLNHDAMYWYRQDPGQGLRLIYYSQIVNDFQKGDIAEGYSVSREKKESFPLTVTSAQKNPTAFYLCASTRDRGLSPLFFGSGTQLSVL.

Notes on this clone: From the germline J gene comes the end of the CDR3, since the read stops 3 residues before it. The chain employs TRBV5-1 and TRBJ2-2; unclear D gene. Trimming took off 0 bases at V and 0 bases at J, with 3 bases between the two ends. The CDR3 length is 14 residues. Germline-derived CDR1 and CDR2 are SGHRS and YFSETQ. This chain's CDR3 is CASSLATNTGELFF. The DNA read from the CDR3 is TGCGCCAGCAGCTTGGCTACGAACACCGGGGAG.

In regard to this clone: The missing CDR3 end, 3 residues past where the read stops, is filled in from the germline J gene. The chain joins TRBV20-1 to TRBJ2-7; tentatively, D is TRBD1 (6 bases). Germline V gives CDR1 DFQATT, CDR2 SNEGSKA (reference sequence). Trimming removed 1 base at V and 6 bases at J, with 10 bases between. This CDR3 spans 12 amino acids. Partial CDR3 DNA: TGCAGTGCTAGAGTGCAGGGGCGCGAG. Translating it yields CSARVQGRE. The complete CDR3 protein is CSARVQGREQYF.

With regard to this clone: The read stops 3 residues short of the end of the CDR3; the missing end is completed from the germline J gene. This chain connects TRBV20-1 to TRBJ2-5; D possibly corresponds to TRBD1 (6 bases). Deletions cut 4 bases from V and 3 bases from J, with 18 bases between. Germline values: CDR1 DFQATT, CDR2 SNEGSKA (reference sequence). The CDR3 covers 15 residues. CDR3 DNA, as far as it was read: TGCAGTGCTAACCCAGGACAGAGTACGAAAGAGACC. As protein: CSANPGQSTKET. The entire CDR3 is CSANPGQSTKETQYF.

Points on this clone: The CDR3 end falls 3 residues outside the read, so it is completed with the germline J gene. The chain recombines TRBV29-1 with TRBJ2-1; 7 positions match TRBD1. CDR1 SQVTM and CDR2 ANQGSEA come from the germline V gene. J gave up 6 bases and V 4 bases, and 3 bases lay outside the gene matches. This CDR3 comprises 12 residues. Partial CDR3 DNA: TGCAGCGTTGGGGGACAGACCAATGAG. The encoded protein is CSVGGQTNE. The full CDR3 reads CSVGGQTNEQFF.

In regard to this clone: Coverage ceases 3 residues before the CDR3 finishes, and the germline J gene fills in the end. V gene TRBV30 combines with J gene TRBJ2-4; D is perhaps TRBD2 (5 bases). This CDR3 is built from 16 residues. Germline V gene data show CDR1 as GTSNPN and CDR2 as SVGIG (reference sequence). The DNA read from the CDR3 is TGTGCCTGGAGTGTAACCCCGTGGTGGGATGACTATGGT. This sequence encodes CAWSVTPWWDDYG. The whole CDR3 region reads CAWSVTPWWDDYGQYF.

Regarding this clone: The read falls 3 residues short of the CDR3 end, and the missing part is taken from the germline J gene. The chain couples TRBV7-3 to TRBJ1-1; tentative D call: TRBD1 (6 bases). CDR1 and CDR2 (germline): SGHTA, FQGTGA. This CDR3 is built from 17 residues. The sequenced part of the CDR3 DNA is TGTGCCAGCACGCGAGGGGGGGCAGGGGCTTCAGGTAATGAG. The encoded protein is CASTRGGAGASGNE. The entire CDR3 sequence reads CASTRGGAGASGNEAFF.

Incomplete CDR3 DNA: TGTGCCAGCAGTGAAGGGGCGGGGTGGGACACAGATACG. Translation gives CASSEGAGWDTDT. The full CDR3 sequence reads CASSEGAGWDTDTQYF. The chain recombines TRBV2 with TRBJ2-3; possibly TRBD2 for D (6 bases). Sequencing ends 3 residues short of the CDR3 end; the germline J gene provides the rest. The germline gives CDR1 SNHLY, CDR2 FYNNEI. With 1 base removed from V and 2 bases from J, the gap between germline ends came to 13 bases. CDR3 length: 16 amino acids.

A note on this clone: The read gets to within 3 residues of the CDR3 end, and the germline J gene fills in the rest. The rearrangement joins TRBV29-1 to TRBJ2-2; 10 nucleotides align to TRBD1. V shed 7 bases, J shed 6 bases, and the junction held 8 bases outside the gene matches. Germline values: CDR1 SQVTM, CDR2 ANQGSEA. This CDR3 region has 14 residues. CDR3 in amino acids: CSALFGQGAGELFF. The covered CDR3 bases are TGCAGCGCACTCTTCGGACAGGGGGCCGGGGAG.

On this clone itself: The read ends 3 residues shy of where the CDR3 ends; the end is completed using the germline J gene. The chain uses TRBV2 and TRBJ1-5; weak D call: TRBD1 (6 bases). CDR1 SNHLY and CDR2 FYNNEI come from the germline V gene. CDR3 length: 15 amino acids. The V end was cut by 6 bases, the J end by 7 bases, with 19 bases between. The chain's CDR3 is CASRAGQISWQPQHF. Incomplete CDR3 DNA: TGTGCCAGCAGAGCAGGACAGATTAGCTGGCAGCCC.

Notes on this clone: The observed sequence ends 3 residues before the CDR3 terminus, with the missing tail filled in from the germline J gene. The J gene is TRBJ2-1, the V gene TRBV7-2, with 10 bases fitting TRBD2. The germline CDR1 and CDR2 sequences are SGHTA and FQGNSA. This CDR3 is built from 16 residues. V shed 0 bases, J shed 7 bases, and the junction held 6 bases outside the gene matches. CDR3 loop: CASSLAEGLASNEQFF. The sequenced part of the CDR3 DNA is TGTGCCAGCAGCTTAGCGGAGGGACTAGCGAGTAATGAG.

The CDR3 DNA, read in part, is TGTGCCAGCAGCGAACTTCTCCTCACTAGCGGGGGGGCCGTTGAGACC. It encodes CASSELLLTSGGAVET. The whole CDR3 protein is CASSELLLTSGGAVETQYF. The chain uses TRBV6-1 and TRBJ2-5; 13 nucleotides align to TRBD2. The DNA ends 3 residues before the CDR3 does, and the rest of the CDR3 is filled in from the germline J gene. The CDR3 has 19 residues. CDR1 MNHNS and CDR2 SASEGT come from the germline V gene. Unmatched junction bases numbered 18, after V lost 6 bases and J lost 5 bases.

To note about this clone: The DNA ends 3 residues before the CDR3 does, and the rest of the CDR3 is filled in from the germline J gene. The gene calls are TRBV7-9 and TRBJ2-4; tentative D call: TRBD1 (5 bases). The CDR3 is 13 amino acids. Germline V lookup: CDR1 SEHNR, CDR2 FQNEAQ (reference sequence). The CDR3 protein is CASSFSQGLGQYF. The CDR3 DNA, read in part, is TGTGCCAGCAGCTTCTCTCAGGGCCTTGGT. Looking up the rest from reference TRBV7-9 and TRBJ2-4 gives the full variable domain: DTGVSQNPRHKITKRGQNVTFRCDPISEHNRLYWYRQTLGQGPEFLTYFQNEAQLEKSRLLSDRFSAERPKGSFSTLEIQRTEQGDSAMYLCASSFSQGLGQYFGAGTRLSVL.

On this clone itself: The read comes to an end 3 residues before the CDR3 does, leaving the germline J gene to fill in the end. The V and J genes are TRBV7-9 and TRBJ1-5; 8 positions match TRBD1. The trim removed 5 bases at V and 2 bases at J, leaving 5 bases unmatched. Germline V gives CDR1 SEHNR, CDR2 FQNEAQ (reference sequence). The CDR3 consists of 15 residues. The CDR3 DNA, read in part, is TGTGCCAGCAGCCCCGAACAGGGGGGCAATCAGCCC. This codes for CASSPEQGGNQP. The full CDR3 reads CASSPEQGGNQPQHF.

Points on this clone: Sequencing ends 3 residues short of the CDR3 end; the germline J gene provides the rest. The chain couples TRBV10-3 to TRBJ2-1, with TRBD2 matching over 8 bases. This CDR3 has 15 amino acids. J gave up 3 bases and V 8 bases, and 9 bases lay outside the gene matches. Per germline, CDR1 ENHRY and CDR2 SYGVKD. CDR3 loop: CAIAGAGENYNEQFF. Partial CDR3 DNA: TGTGCCATCGCAGGAGCGGGGGAGAACTACAATGAG.